A selection of T cell receptor beta chains follows, all from one sample in a study of T cell repertoires in cytomegalovirus infection. These receptors have no identified antigens. TCRdb analysed the reads with MiXCR anew, one entry per CDR3 protein. The sample records approximately 220,000 distinct CDR3 sequences, roughly two fifths being singletons. The sample consisted of CD8+ T cells from cultured PBMCs, taken from culture after CMV antigen stimulation. The receptors come from a human donor in good health (CMV status not recorded). Some clones in this sample may be carry-over from other donors' samples. Both conserved end residues are part of each CDR3. The order of the fields is clone size, V gene, D gene, J gene, CDR3 DNA, CDR3 protein. A D gene is named only where the DNA matches it firmly. Size values are once, few and many counts, or a class for expanded clones, and some rows have none.

-	TRBV20-1	TRBD2	TRBJ2-1	TGCAGTGCTAGACCTAGCGGGGGGACCAACAATGAGCAGTTCTTC	CSARPSGGTNNEQFF
-	TRBV12-5	TRBD1	TRBJ1-1	TGTGCTAGTGGTACCCGGACAGGGAGAACTGAAGCTTTCTTT	CASGTRTGRTEAFF
few	TRBV19	-	TRBJ1-1	TGTGCCAGTAGTTACCTCTCGGGGCCCTACACTGAAGCTTTCTTT	CASSYLSGPYTEAFF
few	TRBV5-6	TRBD2	TRBJ2-1	TGTGCCAGCAGCTACCCCCATTCGGAAGCGGGAGGAAACAATGAGCAGTTCTTC	CASSYPHSEAGGNNEQFF
few	TRBV19	-	TRBJ2-7	TGTGCCAGTAGTATAGCGGGGGAAAGCTACGAGCAGTACTTC	CASSIAGESYEQYF
-	TRBV10-3	-	TRBJ2-5	TGTGCCATCAGTGACCCCCACAGTACTCAAGAGACCCAGTACTTC	CAISDPHSTQETQYF
-	TRBV5-1	-	TRBJ1-1	TGCGCCAGCAGCTGGTCAACGTTGAGAACGAACACTGAAGCTTTCTTT	CASSWSTLRTNTEAFF
few	TRBV2	-	TRBJ1-1	TGTGCCAGCCCCGCCGGACGGGTCACTGAAGCTTTCTTT	CASPAGRVTEAFF
-	TRBV5-6	-	TRBJ2-1	TGTGCCAGCAGCTTGGGACCCGGGTTTTCCCGTGAGCAGTTCTTC	CASSLGPGFSREQFF
-	TRBV28	-	TRBJ2-4	TGTGCCAGCAGTTTAAGACAGTCAATAGCCAAAAACATTCAGTACTTC	CASSLRQSIAKNIQYF
-	TRBV3-1	-	TRBJ2-2	TGTGCCAGCAGCCCGGAACCAAGGGGTACCGGGGAGCTGTTTTTT	CASSPEPRGTGELFF
few	TRBV7-9	-	TRBJ1-6	TGTGCCAGCAGCCCGGACAGTTGGAACTCCTATAATTCACCCCTCCACTTT	CASSPDSWNSYNSPLHF
few	TRBV6-1	-	TRBJ2-3	TGTGCCAGCAGTGAATGGCCGGAGAGCACAGATACGCAGTATTTT	CASSEWPESTDTQYF
-	TRBV11-2	TRBD2	TRBJ2-1	TGTGCCAGCAGCCGTGAACTAGCGGGAGGGCTCAATGAGCAGTTCTTC	CASSRELAGGLNEQFF
-	TRBV15	TRBD2	TRBJ2-1	TGTGCCACCAGCGGGACTAGCGGGAGACTAAATGAGCAGTTCTTC	CATSGTSGRLNEQFF
few	TRBV12-3/TRBV12-4	-	TRBJ1-5	TGTGCCAGCAGTCGACGAGCTACAAAATCGCCCCAGCATTTT	CASSRRATKSPQHF
few	TRBV2	-	TRBJ2-5	TGTGCCAGCATATGGGCAGATCAAGAGACCCAGTACTTC	CASIWADQETQYF
-	TRBV20-1	-	TRBJ2-7	TGCAGTGCTAGAGTAAGGATAGGGGTCGAGCAGTACTTC	CSARVRIGVEQYF
-	TRBV7-9	TRBD2	TRBJ2-1	TGTGCCAGCAGCTTAGCAGGTTTAAACTTCGGGGGGAATGAGCAGTTCTTC	CASSLAGLNFGGNEQFF
-	TRBV14	TRBD2	TRBJ2-7	TGTGCCAGCAGCCATTCGGGGGGCGAGCAGTACTTC	CASSHSGGEQYF
-	TRBV6-5	-	TRBJ1-4	TGTGCCAGCAGTTACTCTCGGGGGGGTGAAAAACTGTTTTTT	CASSYSRGGEKLFF
few	TRBV7-9	-	TRBJ2-7	TGTGCCAGCAGCTTAGCGGCAGGGGATTCCTACGAGCAGTACTTC	CASSLAAGDSYEQYF
-	TRBV7-9	-	TRBJ2-5	TGTGCCAGCAGCCCGCCGCTTTCCCAAGAGACCCAGTACTTC	CASSPPLSQETQYF
few	TRBV20-1	-	TRBJ2-7	TGCAGTGCTAGAGAAGGGGGCTACGAGCAGTACTTC	CSAREGGYEQYF
few	TRBV28	-	TRBJ2-7	TGTGCCAGCAGTACCCCCCGTCGGGAGAGGGACGAGCAGTACTTC	CASSTPRRERDEQYF
-	TRBV27	-	TRBJ2-3	TGTGCCAGCAGTTTTAGAGGGGGGCATACAGATACGCAGTATTTT	CASSFRGGHTDTQYF
few	TRBV19	-	TRBJ2-1	TGTGCCAGTAGTATAGGGTTCGAGCTGACCTACAATGAGCAGTTCTTC	CASSIGFELTYNEQFF
once	TRBV19	-	TRBJ2-1	TGTGCCAGTAGTGGAAAGCTTAGCTACAATGAGCAGTTCTTC	CASSGKLSYNEQFF
-	TRBV20-1	TRBD2	TRBJ2-7	TGCAGTGCGCCTCCGGAACTAGCGGTTCTTCCCTACGAGCAGTACTTC	CSAPPELAVLPYEQYF
-	TRBV27	-	TRBJ1-2	TGTGCCAGCAGGGTCCACCTCGGGGGGACTAACTATGGCTACACCTTC	CASRVHLGGTNYGYTF
-	TRBV10-3	TRBD1	TRBJ2-6	TGTGCCATCAGTGAGACCCCTGGGACAGGGTCTGGGGCCAACGTCCTGACTTTC	CAISETPGTGSGANVLTF